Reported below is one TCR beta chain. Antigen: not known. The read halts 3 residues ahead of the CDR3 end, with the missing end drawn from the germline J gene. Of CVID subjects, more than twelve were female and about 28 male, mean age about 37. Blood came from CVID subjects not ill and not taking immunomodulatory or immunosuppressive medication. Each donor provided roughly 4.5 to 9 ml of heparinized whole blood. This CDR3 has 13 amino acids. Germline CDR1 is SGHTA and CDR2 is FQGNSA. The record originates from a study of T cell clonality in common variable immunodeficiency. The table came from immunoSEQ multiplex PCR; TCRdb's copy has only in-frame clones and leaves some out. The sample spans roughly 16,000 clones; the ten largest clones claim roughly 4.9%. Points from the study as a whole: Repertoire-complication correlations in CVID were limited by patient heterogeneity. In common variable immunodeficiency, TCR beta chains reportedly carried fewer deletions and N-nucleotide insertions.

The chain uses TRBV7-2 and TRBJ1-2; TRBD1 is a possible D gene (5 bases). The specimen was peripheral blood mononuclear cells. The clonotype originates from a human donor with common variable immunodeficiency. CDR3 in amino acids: CASSLEGARGYTF. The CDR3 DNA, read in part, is TGTGCCAGCAGCTTAGAAGGGGCGCGCGGC.